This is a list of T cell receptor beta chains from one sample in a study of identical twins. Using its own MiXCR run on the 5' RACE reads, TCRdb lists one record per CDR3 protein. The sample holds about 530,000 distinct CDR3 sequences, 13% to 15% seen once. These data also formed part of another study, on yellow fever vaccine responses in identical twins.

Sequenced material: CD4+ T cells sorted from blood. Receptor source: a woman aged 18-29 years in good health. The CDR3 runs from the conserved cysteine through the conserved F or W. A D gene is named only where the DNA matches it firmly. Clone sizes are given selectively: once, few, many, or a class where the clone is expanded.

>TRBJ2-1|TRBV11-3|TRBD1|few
CASSLQAGTGSYNEQFF
TGTGCCAGCAGCTTACAGGCCGGGACAGGGTCCTACAATGAGCAGTTCTTC
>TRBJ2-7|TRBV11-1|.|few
CASSLAGGVEQYF
TGTGCCAGCAGCTTAGCAGGAGGGGTCGAGCAGTACTTC
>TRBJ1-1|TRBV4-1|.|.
CASSQIAGTEAFF
TGCGCCAGCAGCCAAATCGCTGGGACTGAAGCTTTCTTT
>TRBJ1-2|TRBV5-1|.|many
CASSLLPNLNYGYTF
TGCGCCAGCAGCTTGTTGCCGAACCTCAACTATGGCTACACCTTC
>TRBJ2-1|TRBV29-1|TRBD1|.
CSVEGRDREGNEQFF
TGCAGCGTTGAGGGCCGGGACAGGGAGGGCAATGAGCAGTTCTTC
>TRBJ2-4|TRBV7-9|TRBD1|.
CASSLGGTGENIQYF
TGTGCCAGCAGCTTAGGCGGGACAGGGGAAAACATTCAGTACTTC
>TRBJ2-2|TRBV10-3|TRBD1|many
CAISTGGTYTGELFF
TGTGCCATCAGTACAGGGGGAACGTACACCGGGGAGCTGTTTTTT
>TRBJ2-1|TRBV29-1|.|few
CSVGDTKISSYNEQFF
TGCAGCGTGGGGGACACGAAAATAAGCTCCTACAATGAGCAGTTCTTC
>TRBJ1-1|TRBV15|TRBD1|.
CATSRDRRQGTMNTEAFF
TGTGCCACCAGCAGAGATCGGAGACAGGGCACCATGAACACTGAAGCTTTCTTT
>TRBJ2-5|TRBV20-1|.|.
CSASPGQETQYF
TGCAGTGCTAGCCCGGGGCAAGAGACCCAGTACTTC
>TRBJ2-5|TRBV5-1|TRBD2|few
CASSLGQAGGPGTQYF
TGCGCCAGCAGCTTGGGGCAAGCGGGAGGGCCGGGGACCCAGTACTTC
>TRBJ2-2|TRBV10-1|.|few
CASSEIRTGELFF
TGCGCCAGCAGTGAGATCCGGACCGGGGAGCTGTTTTTT
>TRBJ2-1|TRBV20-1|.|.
CSARGRPQPRNEQFF
TGCAGTGCTAGAGGGAGACCCCAACCCCGCAATGAGCAGTTCTTC
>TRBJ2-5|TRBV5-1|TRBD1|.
CASRGDRGGETQYF
TGCGCCAGCAGAGGGGACAGGGGCGGAGAGACCCAGTACTTC
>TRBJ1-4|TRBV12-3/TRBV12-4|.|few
CASSLWGAANEKLFF
TGTGCCAGCAGTTTATGGGGGGCTGCTAATGAAAAACTGTTTTTT
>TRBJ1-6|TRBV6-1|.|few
CASKGGISYNSPLHF
TGTGCCAGCAAAGGGGGGATCTCCTATAATTCACCCCTCCACTTT